The 21 T cell receptor beta chains below were found in one sample sequenced in a study of human T cells and chemical hapten exposure. TCRdb recomputed calls from the RACE reads with MiXCR, one row per CDR3 protein. The repertoire holds some 81,000 distinct CDR3 sequences, with 11% as singletons. Stated time point: patch test 2, 6 weeks after DPC sensitization. Treatment given: therapeutic diphenylcyclopropenone sensitization with weekly scalp DPC. The sequenced sample was whole blood, obtained in connection with sensitization to the hapten diphenylcyclopropenone (DPC). The receptors originated from a man younger than 35 with alopecia areata. Some clones in this sample may be carry-over from other donors' samples.

The J gene is TRBJ1-4, the V gene TRBV9, with D unresolved. The CDR3 length is 14 residues. Trimming removed 0 bases from V and 4 bases from J, with 7 bases in between. Germline V gives CDR1 SGDLS, CDR2 YYNGEE. DNA for the CDR3: TGTGCCAGCAGCGTAGCACCGAGTAATGAAAAACTGTTTTTT. It specifies CASSVAPSNEKLFF.

The chain couples TRBV7-9 to TRBJ2-6; 10 positions agree with TRBD2. The CDR3 has 20 amino acids. Unmatched junction bases numbered 16, after V lost 8 bases and J lost 0 bases. Germline V CDR1 and CDR2: SEHNR, FQNEAQ (reference sequence). The CDR3 DNA sequence: TGTGCCAGCCCGCCGTCTAGCGGGGGAACCTTCTTCTCTGGGGCCAACGTCCTGACTTTC. Its protein is CASPPSSGGTFFSGANVLTF.

The rearrangement joins TRBV7-2 to TRBJ1-5, with D uncertain. Germline V CDR1 and CDR2: SGHTA, FQGNSA. The CDR3 is made up of 17 amino acids. V lost 0 bases, J lost 5 bases, and 17 bases lay in between. The CDR3 loop reads CASSLASPPRDDQPQHF. The CDR3 DNA reads as TGTGCCAGCAGCTTAGCGTCGCCTCCCCGAGATGATCAGCCCCAGCATTTT.

In its sample, this clonotype was seen many times. The V and J genes are TRBV7-2 and TRBJ2-7, with 8 bases identical to TRBD2. Germline CDR1 is SGHTA and CDR2 is FQGNSA. Trimming took 4 bases from V and 2 from J; bases not matched to a gene: 7. The CDR3 contains 15 residues. The CDR3 DNA sequence: TGTGCCAGCAGCTCACTAGCGGCTACCACCTACGAGCAGTACTTC. It translates to CASSSLAATTYEQYF.

This clonotype was picked up many times. The chain uses TRBV18 and TRBJ1-1; 10 nucleotides align to TRBD1. The CDR3 is 14 residues long. Germline V gene data show CDR1 as KGHSH and CDR2 as LQKENI. V shed 3 bases, J shed 6 bases, and the junction held 4 bases outside the gene matches. The CDR3 here is CASSPRTGGAEAFF. In DNA form, the CDR3 reads TGTGCCAGCTCACCCCGGACAGGGGGAGCTGAAGCTTTCTTT.

The V and J genes are TRBV24-1 and TRBJ2-1; tentatively, D is TRBD2 (5 bases). Germline V gene data show CDR1 as KGHDR and CDR2 as SFDVKD. The CDR3 is made up of 15 amino acids. Trimming left V 5 bases short and J 5 bases short, with 15 bases between. In DNA, the CDR3 is TGTGCCACCAGTGGGGTACGGGGAACCGACAATGAGCAGTTCTTC. Protein sequence: CATSGVRGTDNEQFF.

The sample holds a few counts of this clonotype. The genes are TRBV6-6 and TRBJ1-6; perhaps TRBD1 as D (5 bases). The V end was cut by 8 bases, the J end by 6 bases, with 14 bases between. There are 14 residues in the CDR3. The germline V gene has CDR1 MNHNY and CDR2 SVGAGI (reference sequence). The CDR3 sequence is CASAEGPSNSPLHF. The CDR3 nucleotides read TGTGCCAGCGCCGAGGGACCGTCTAATTCACCCCTCCACTTT.

This clonotype appeared many times. This chain uses TRBV10-3 with TRBJ1-4; no definite D call. The CDR3 runs 11 residues. Per the germline V gene, CDR1 is ENHRY and CDR2 is SYGVKD. The V end was cut by 4 bases, the J end by 7 bases, with 4 bases between. CDR3 in amino acids: CAISGGEKLFF. The DNA for the CDR3 is TGTGCCATCAGTGGCGGTGAAAAACTGTTTTTT.

The gene calls are TRBV12-3 or TRBV12-4 and TRBJ2-7, with D perhaps TRBD2 (6 bases). V was pared by 5 bases and J by 4 bases, with 9 bases between. CDR3 length: 12 residues. CDR3 sequence (DNA): TGTGCCAGCAGTCCGGAGGGGTACGAGCAGTACTTC. As protein: CASSPEGYEQYF.

This clonotype was seen only a few times. The V call is TRBV11-2, the J call TRBJ1-2; D gene uncertain. The germline V gene encodes CDR1 SGHAT and CDR2 FQNNGV. The CDR3 has 13 residues. Trimming cost V 3 bases and J 3 bases, with 8 bases left between them. This chain's CDR3 is CASSLDAYYGYTF. CDR3 DNA sequence: TGTGCCAGCAGCTTGGATGCATACTATGGCTACACCTTC.

J is TRBJ1-4 and V is TRBV6-5, with D perhaps TRBD1 (5 bases). From germline, CDR1 is MNHEY and CDR2 SVGAGI. The CDR3 is made up of 15 amino acids. Trimming stripped 7 bases from V and 3 bases from J, with 15 bases between. The CDR3 is CASNPSGFPNEKLFF. CDR3 DNA sequence: TGTGCCAGCAATCCATCAGGGTTCCCTAATGAAAAACTGTTTTTT.

The genes are TRBV9 and TRBJ1-2; D possibly corresponds to TRBD1 (6 bases). Germline loops: CDR1 SGDLS, CDR2 YYNGEE. V was shortened by 0 bases and J by 3 bases, with 9 bases between the two germline ends. The CDR3 extends over 14 amino acids. As DNA, the CDR3 is TGTGCCAGCAGCGTAGCTAAGGGGGACTATGGCTACACCTTC. Amino acids: CASSVAKGDYGYTF.

This clonotype was seen at least ten times. V gene TRBV20-1 combines with J gene TRBJ2-3; 7 nucleotides align to TRBD2. The CDR3 runs to 15 residues. CDR1 is DFQATT and CDR2 is SNEGSKA in the germline V gene (reference sequence). The V and J ends lost 4 bases and 2 bases, in that order; junction bases with no gene match: 9. CDR3 nucleotides: TGCAGTGCTACCCCCCTAGCGGCAAACACAGATACGCAGTATTTT. It encodes CSATPLAANTDTQYF.

This clonotype was seen ten or more times. CDR3 nucleotide sequence: TGCGCCAGCAAGCGAGGGACAGACAATCAGCCCCAGCATTTT. Translation: CASKRGTDNQPQHF. The V gene is TRBV10-2, the J gene TRBJ1-5; 7 bases map to TRBD1. This CDR3 is 14 amino acids long. Looked up from germline, CDR1 is WSHSY and CDR2 is SAAADI. V shed 7 bases and J 3 bases; nucleotides not matched to a gene: 6.

The genes are TRBV12-3 or TRBV12-4 and TRBJ1-3; TRBD1 agrees at 8 bases. J was trimmed by 7 bases and V by 3 bases; bases with no gene match: 5. The CDR3 is 14 amino acids. The CDR3 loop is CASSFRTGKNTIYF. CDR3 bases: TGTGCCAGCAGTTTCCGGACAGGGAAGAACACCATATATTTT.

In its sample, this clonotype was seen many times. The gene calls are TRBV25-1 and TRBJ2-5; D not certain. The length of the CDR3 is 16 residues. V was trimmed by 4 bases and J by 2 bases, leaving 17 bases between them. Looked up from germline, CDR1 is MGHDK and CDR2 is SYGVNS. As DNA, the CDR3 is TGTGCCAGCAGTGCTCCTGGTCCAGCAACGCAAGAGACCCAGTACTTC. Amino acid sequence: CASSAPGPATQETQYF.

The V gene is TRBV6-2 or TRBV6-3, the J gene TRBJ2-3, with D hard to call. The ends were cut back, 8 bases at V and 6 bases at J, with 9 bases in the middle. Looked up from germline, CDR1 is MNHEY and CDR2 is SVGEGT. CDR3 length equals 11 residues. The CDR3 sequence is CASGRSDTQYF. Here the CDR3 DNA reads TGTGCCAGCGGCAGAAGCGATACGCAGTATTTT.

This chain joins TRBV7-9 and TRBJ2-3; D is unresolved. This CDR3 is 13 amino acids long. V was shortened by 5 bases and J by 2 bases, with 8 bases between the two germline ends. CDR1 and CDR2 (germline): SEHNR, FQNEAQ (reference sequence). CDR3 sequence (DNA): TGTGCCAGCAGCGTTGGGAACACAGATACGCAGTATTTT. Residues: CASSVGNTDTQYF. The full variable domain, with the rest looked up from reference TRBV7-9 and TRBJ2-3, is DTGVSQNPRHKITKRGQNVTFRCDPISEHNRLYWYRQTLGQGPEFLTYFQNEAQLEKSRLLSDRFSAERPKGSFSTLEIQRTEQGDSAMYLCASSVGNTDTQYFGPGTRLTVL.

In this sample, this clonotype turned up a few times. The chain combines TRBV2 with TRBJ2-2; 9 bases map to TRBD1. J was trimmed by 7 bases and V by 5 bases; bases with no gene match: 11. CDR3 length: 16 amino acids. Germline V lookup: CDR1 SNHLY, CDR2 FYNNEI. The CDR3 DNA sequence: TGTGCCAGCAGTCTCCTGGGACAGGGAGGCGTCGGGGAGCTGTTTTTT. This encodes CASSLLGQGGVGELFF.

This clonotype was counted a few times. The chain has TRBV19 and TRBJ1-3, with no clear D. The V end was cut by 4 bases, the J end by 9 bases, with 13 bases between. The CDR3 length is 13 residues. Germline V CDR1 and CDR2: LNHDA, SQIVND (reference sequence). DNA of the CDR3: TGTGCCAGTAGTACGCGGGAGGAGGTCACCATATATTTT. This gives the protein CASSTREEVTIYF.

This clonotype was detected a few times. The chain recombines TRBV11-2 with TRBJ1-6, with D uncertain. This CDR3 comprises 14 residues. The germline V gene has CDR1 SGHAT and CDR2 FQNNGV. Trimming pared 0 bases from V and 10 bases from J, leaving 10 bases between. CDR3 loop: CASSLEGLGSPLHF. The CDR3 DNA follows: TGTGCCAGCAGCTTAGAAGGGTTGGGATCACCCCTCCACTTT.